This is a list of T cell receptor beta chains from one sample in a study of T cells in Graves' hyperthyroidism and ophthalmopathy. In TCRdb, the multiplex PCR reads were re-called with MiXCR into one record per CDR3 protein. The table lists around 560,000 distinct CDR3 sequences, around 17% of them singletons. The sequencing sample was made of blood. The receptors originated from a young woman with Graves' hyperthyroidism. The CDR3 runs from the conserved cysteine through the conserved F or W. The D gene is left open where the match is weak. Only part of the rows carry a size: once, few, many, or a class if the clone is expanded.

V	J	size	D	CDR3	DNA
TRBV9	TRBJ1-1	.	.	CASSPTRFTEAFF	TGTGCCAGCAGCCCCACAAGGTTCACTGAAGCTTTCTTT
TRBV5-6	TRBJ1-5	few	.	CASSRGTRDSAQHF	TGTGCCAGCAGCCGCGGGACACGAGATTCGGCCCAGCATTTT
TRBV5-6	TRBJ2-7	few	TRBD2	CASSFPSGRELYEQYF	TGTGCCAGCAGCTTCCCCTCAGGGCGGGAGCTCTACGAGCAGTACTTC
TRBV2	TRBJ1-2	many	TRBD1	CASSEVGFTGVHYGYTF	TGTGCCAGCAGTGAAGTAGGGTTTACAGGGGTCCACTATGGCTACACCTTC
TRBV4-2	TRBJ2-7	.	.	CASSQDGTLPYEQYF	TGTGCCAGCAGCCAAGACGGCACATTACCCTACGAGCAGTACTTC
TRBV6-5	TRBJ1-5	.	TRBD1	CASSYSKLTGGDQPQHF	TGTGCCAGCAGTTACTCTAAACTTACAGGGGGGGATCAGCCCCAGCATTTT
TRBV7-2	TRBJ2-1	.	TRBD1	CASSLKGARGFF	TGTGCCAGCAGCCTCAAGGGGGCCCGAGGGTTCTTC
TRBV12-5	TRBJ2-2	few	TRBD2	CASGLGLAGSGELFF	TGTGCTAGTGGTTTGGGACTAGCGGGGTCCGGGGAGCTGTTTTTT
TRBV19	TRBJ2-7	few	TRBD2	CASSIVGGGTYEQYF	TGTGCCAGTAGTATAGTTGGCGGGGGAACCTACGAGCAGTACTTC
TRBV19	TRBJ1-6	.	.	CATQSSYNSPLHF	TGTGCAACCCAGAGCTCCTATAATTCACCCCTCCACTTT
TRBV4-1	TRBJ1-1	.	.	CASSRVRGNTEAFF	TGCGCCAGCAGCCGTGTGAGGGGGAACACTGAAGCTTTCTTT
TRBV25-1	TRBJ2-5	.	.	CASSGEGGDWETQYF	TGTGCCAGCAGTGGGGAGGGGGGGGATTGGGAGACCCAGTACTTC
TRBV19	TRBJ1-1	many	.	CASSMTAMNTEAFF	TGTGCCAGTAGTATGACGGCCATGAACACTGAAGCTTTCTTT
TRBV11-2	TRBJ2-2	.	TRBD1	CASTRTGGNTGELFF	TGTGCCAGCACTAGGACAGGGGGTAACACCGGGGAGCTGTTTTTT
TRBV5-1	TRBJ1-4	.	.	CASSRGRTNEKLFF	TGCGCCAGCAGCCGGGGCCGAACTAATGAAAAACTGTTTTTT
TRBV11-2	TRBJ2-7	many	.	CASSLGPGFGTYEQYF	TGTGCCAGCAGCTTAGGGCCCGGATTCGGTACCTACGAGCAGTACTTC
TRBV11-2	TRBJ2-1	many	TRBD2	CASRSLGLAGGSSYNEQFF	TGTGCCAGCCGCTCACTGGGACTAGCGGGAGGGAGCTCCTACAATGAGCAGTTCTTC
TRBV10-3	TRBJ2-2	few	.	CAISEVKDSQGTGELFF	TGTGCCATCAGTGAGGTCAAGGACTCGCAAGGGACCGGGGAGCTGTTTTTT
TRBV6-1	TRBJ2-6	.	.	CASMPLGSGANVLTF	TGTGCCAGCATGCCTTTGGGGTCTGGGGCCAACGTCCTGACTTTC
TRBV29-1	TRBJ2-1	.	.	CSVERGSYNEQFF	TGCAGCGTTGAGCGTGGGTCCTACAATGAGCAGTTCTTC
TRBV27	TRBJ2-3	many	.	CASSFGGTDTQYF	TGTGCCAGCAGTTTCGGGGGCACAGATACGCAGTATTTT
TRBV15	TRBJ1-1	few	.	CATSRELGWGTEAFF	TGTGCCACCAGCAGAGAGCTGGGGTGGGGCACTGAAGCTTTCTTT
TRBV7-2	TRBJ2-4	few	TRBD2	CASSLIFSGLAGGGGIQYF	TGTGCCAGCAGCTTAATCTTCTCGGGACTAGCGGGAGGTGGCGGCATTCAGTACTTC
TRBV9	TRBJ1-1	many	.	CASSVSWGRLTEAFF	TGTGCCAGCAGCGTATCGTGGGGGAGGCTCACTGAAGCTTTCTTT
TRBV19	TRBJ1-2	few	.	CASSVRDNYGYTF	TGTGCCAGTAGTGTCCGGGACAACTATGGCTACACCTTC
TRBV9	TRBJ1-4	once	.	CASSEGHSNEKLFF	TGTGCCAGCAGCGAAGGACACTCCAATGAAAAACTGTTTTTT
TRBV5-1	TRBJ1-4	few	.	CASSLEQKVGKLFF	TGCGCCAGCAGCTTGGAACAGAAGGTTGGAAAACTGTTTTTT
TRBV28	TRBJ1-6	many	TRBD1	CASSAGTVQVTLHF	TGTGCCAGCAGTGCCGGGACAGTCCAGGTGACCCTCCACTTT
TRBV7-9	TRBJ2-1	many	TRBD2	CASSLYAGTSGAGDEQFF	TGTGCCAGCAGCTTATACGCCGGGACTAGCGGGGCGGGGGATGAGCAGTTCTTC
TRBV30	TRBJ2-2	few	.	CAWSPMVTNTGELFF	TGTGCCTGGAGTCCTATGGTCACCAACACCGGGGAGCTGTTTTTT
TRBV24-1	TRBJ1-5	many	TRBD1	CATSPGTGNQPQHF	TGTGCCACCAGCCCCGGGACAGGGAATCAGCCCCAGCATTTT
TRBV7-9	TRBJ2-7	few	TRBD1	CASSSTRGTGIFEQYF	TGTGCCAGCAGTTCAACACGCGGGACAGGGATTTTCGAGCAGTACTTC
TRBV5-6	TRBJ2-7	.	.	CASSGAALGHRAYEQYF	TGTGCCAGCAGCGGAGCTGCCTTAGGACACAGAGCCTACGAGCAGTACTTC
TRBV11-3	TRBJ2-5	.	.	CASSLGASTPEETQYF	TGTGCCAGCAGCTTAGGAGCCAGCACGCCCGAAGAGACCCAGTACTTC
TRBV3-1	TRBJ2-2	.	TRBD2	CASSRLAGAIRELFF	TGTGCCAGCAGCCGACTAGCGGGAGCGATCCGGGAGCTGTTTTTT
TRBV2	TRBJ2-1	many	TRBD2	CASSEGTSGRRRGEQFF	TGTGCCAGCAGTGAGGGAACTAGCGGGAGACGTCGCGGTGAGCAGTTCTTC
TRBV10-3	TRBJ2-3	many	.	CAISESNRDTQYF	TGTGCCATCAGTGAGTCGAACCGGGATACGCAGTATTTT
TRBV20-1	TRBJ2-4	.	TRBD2	CSATSGRRAKNIQYF	TGCAGTGCCACTAGCGGGAGGCGAGCCAAAAACATTCAGTACTTC
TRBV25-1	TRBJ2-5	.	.	CASSGIGFGTQYF	TGTGCCAGCAGTGGTATAGGGTTCGGGACCCAGTACTTC
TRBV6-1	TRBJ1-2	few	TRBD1	CASSTGTGGDGYTF	TGTGCCAGCAGTACAGGAACAGGGGGCGATGGCTACACCTTC
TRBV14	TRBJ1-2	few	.	CASSLTAHGYTF	TGTGCCAGCAGCCTCACGGCCCATGGCTACACCTTC
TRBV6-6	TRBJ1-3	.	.	CASSYPFFNRDDTIYF	TGTGCCAGCAGTTACCCCTTTTTTAACAGGGATGACACCATATATTTT